Listed below are T cell receptor beta chains from one sample, sequenced in a study of cytomegalovirus exposure and HLA in healthy donors. Profiling relied on immunoSEQ multiplex PCR, and the TCRdb table lists in-frame clones only, not all of them. The sample records 150,000 to 200,000 clones, around 79% being singletons. Material: PBMCs. Receptor source: a woman between 50 and 59 years old in good health and CMV-seronegative. The CDR3 runs from the conserved cysteine through the conserved F or W. D genes are given only for firm matches. Size tells how often a clone was seen (once, few, many) or the class of an expanded clone, and some rows leave it out.

v_gene: TRBV11-2; d_gene: TRBD2; abundance: -; j_gene: TRBJ2-5; CDR3nt: TGTGCCAGCAGCTTCAGCGGGGGGACGGCGGTCGAGACCCAGTACTTC; CDR3aa: CASSFSGGTAVETQYF
v_gene: TRBV25-1; d_gene: -; abundance: once; j_gene: TRBJ2-3; CDR3nt: TGTGCCAGCAGAAACTTTAAACTGCTGATATCTGATACGCAGTATTTT; CDR3aa: CASRNFKLLISDTQYF
v_gene: TRBV27; d_gene: -; abundance: -; j_gene: TRBJ2-6; CDR3nt: TGTGCCAGCAGCCCCGAGGGCTCTGGGGCCAACGTCCTGACTTTC; CDR3aa: CASSPEGSGANVLTF
v_gene: TRBV2; d_gene: TRBD2; abundance: -; j_gene: TRBJ2-5; CDR3nt: TGTGCCAGCAGCATCGGACTAGCGTCAGAGACCCAGTACTTC; CDR3aa: CASSIGLASETQYF
v_gene: TRBV27; d_gene: -; abundance: -; j_gene: TRBJ1-5; CDR3nt: TGTGCCAGCAGTTTATCTTCGGGGGGCCGACAGCCCCAGCATTTT; CDR3aa: CASSLSSGGRQPQHF
v_gene: TRBV13; d_gene: -; abundance: -; j_gene: TRBJ2-7; CDR3nt: TGTGCCAGCAGCTTAGACAGGGTCCCCTACGAGCAGTACTTC; CDR3aa: CASSLDRVPYEQYF
v_gene: TRBV7-6; d_gene: TRBD1; abundance: -; j_gene: TRBJ1-2; CDR3nt: TGTGCCAGCAGCCCGGCCGGGACAGGGGATGGCTACACCTTC; CDR3aa: CASSPAGTGDGYTF
v_gene: TRBV5-1; d_gene: -; abundance: few; j_gene: TRBJ1-3; CDR3nt: TGCGCCAGCAGCTCGCACCAGGGGCCCTCTGGAAACACCATATATTTT; CDR3aa: CASSSHQGPSGNTIYF
v_gene: TRBV2; d_gene: -; abundance: -; j_gene: TRBJ1-1; CDR3nt: TGTGCCAGCAGTGACAGGGAATTGTGGAACACTGAAGCTTTCTTT; CDR3aa: CASSDRELWNTEAFF
v_gene: TRBV30; d_gene: -; abundance: -; j_gene: TRBJ1-2; CDR3nt: TGTGCCTGGAGTAAAGCAGGGGCGGACGGTGGCTACACCTTC; CDR3aa: CAWSKAGADGGYTF
v_gene: TRBV4-3; d_gene: -; abundance: -; j_gene: TRBJ1-6; CDR3nt: TGCGCCAGCAGCCGAGAACAGGGATCACCCCTCCACTTT; CDR3aa: CASSREQGSPLHF
v_gene: TRBV21-1; d_gene: -; abundance: -; j_gene: TRBJ2-7; CDR3nt: TGTGCCAGCAGCAAAGCTGAGCGAGCAGGGCCCTACGAGCAGTACTTC; CDR3aa: CASSKAERAGPYEQYF
v_gene: TRBV5-6; d_gene: TRBD1; abundance: -; j_gene: TRBJ1-2; CDR3nt: TGTGCCAGCAGCCTGACAGGGGGCGTCAGTAACTATGGCTACACCTTC; CDR3aa: CASSLTGGVSNYGYTF
v_gene: TRBV18; d_gene: -; abundance: -; j_gene: TRBJ1-1; CDR3nt: TGTGCCAGCTCACCCCAAAACACTGAAGCTTTCTTT; CDR3aa: CASSPQNTEAFF
v_gene: TRBV5-6; d_gene: TRBD1; abundance: few; j_gene: TRBJ2-7; CDR3nt: TGTGCCAGCAGCTACCGGGACAGGCAATACTACGAGCAGTACTTC; CDR3aa: CASSYRDRQYYEQYF
v_gene: TRBV25-1; d_gene: TRBD1; abundance: -; j_gene: TRBJ1-1; CDR3nt: TGTGCCAGCAGGAACAGGGGCCCCGAAGCTTTCTTT; CDR3aa: CASRNRGPEAFF
v_gene: TRBV10-3; d_gene: TRBD1; abundance: -; j_gene: TRBJ1-3; CDR3nt: TGTGCCATCAGTGGCCTGGGACAGCCCTCTGGAAACACCATATATTTT; CDR3aa: CAISGLGQPSGNTIYF
v_gene: TRBV10-1; d_gene: TRBD1; abundance: -; j_gene: TRBJ1-2; CDR3nt: TGCGCCAGCAGCCACGGGACAGGGGTTCCTAACTATGGCTACACCTTC; CDR3aa: CASSHGTGVPNYGYTF
v_gene: TRBV2; d_gene: -; abundance: few; j_gene: TRBJ2-7; CDR3nt: TGTGCCAGCCGGGGAGGCCTCTACGAGCAGTACTTC; CDR3aa: CASRGGLYEQYF